The sequence of this T cell receptor (beta chain) was determined in a study of T cells in Graves' hyperthyroidism and ophthalmopathy. Study-level findings and limits: Before onset, ophthalmopathy was predicted by the model a median 6.5 months earlier. Stable hyperthyroidism was separated from ophthalmopathy by a model based on 13 V-J features.

Recently diagnosed hyperthyroidism of less than 2 months' duration affected patients aged 18 to 65. The PBMCs had their origin in roughly 10 ml of fresh peripheral blood. Amplification targeted TCR beta CDR3 regions from RNA transcripts. An initial round of RT-PCR targeting the TCR CDR3 relied on the HTBI primer set. In TCRdb, the multiplex PCR reads were re-called with MiXCR into one record per CDR3 protein. The table shows about 350,000 distinct CDR3 sequences, with about 15% occurring only once. From germline, CDR1 is SGHAT and CDR2 FQNNGV. V shed 5 bases and J 4 bases; nucleotides not matched to a gene: 5. This CDR3 comprises 14 residues. This clonotype was detected many times. Its specificity is not known.

The gene calls are TRBV11-2 and TRBJ2-5, with 9 bases lining up with TRBD2. The source material was blood. The receptor comes from a woman in her thirties with Graves' hyperthyroidism. The CDR3 nucleotides read TGTGCCAGCAGCCTTAGCGGGAGTACAGAGACCCAGTACTTC. It specifies CASSLSGSTETQYF.